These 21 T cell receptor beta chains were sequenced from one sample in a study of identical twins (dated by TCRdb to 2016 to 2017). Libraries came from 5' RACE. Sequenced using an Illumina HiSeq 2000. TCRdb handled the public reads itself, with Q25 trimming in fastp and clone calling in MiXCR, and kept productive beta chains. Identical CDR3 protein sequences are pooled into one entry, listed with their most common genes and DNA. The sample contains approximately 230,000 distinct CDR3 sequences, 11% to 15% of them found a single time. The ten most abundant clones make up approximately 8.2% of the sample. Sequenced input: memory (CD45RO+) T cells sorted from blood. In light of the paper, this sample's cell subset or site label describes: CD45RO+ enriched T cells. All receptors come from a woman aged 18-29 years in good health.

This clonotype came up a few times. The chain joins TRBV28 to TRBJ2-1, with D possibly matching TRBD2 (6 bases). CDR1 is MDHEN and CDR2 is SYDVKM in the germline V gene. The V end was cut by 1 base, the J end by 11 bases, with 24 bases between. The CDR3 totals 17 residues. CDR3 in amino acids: CASSLFGGATFGGKQFF. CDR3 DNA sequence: TGTGCCAGCAGTTTATTCGGAGGGGCTACCTTCGGCGGTAAGCAGTTCTTC.

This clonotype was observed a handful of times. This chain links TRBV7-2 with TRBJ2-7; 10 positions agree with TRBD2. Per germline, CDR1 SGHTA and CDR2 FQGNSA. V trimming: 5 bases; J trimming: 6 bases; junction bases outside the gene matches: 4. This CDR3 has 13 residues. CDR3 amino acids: CASSPRLAGEQYF. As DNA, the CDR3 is TGTGCCAGCAGCCCCCGACTAGCGGGCGAGCAGTACTTC.

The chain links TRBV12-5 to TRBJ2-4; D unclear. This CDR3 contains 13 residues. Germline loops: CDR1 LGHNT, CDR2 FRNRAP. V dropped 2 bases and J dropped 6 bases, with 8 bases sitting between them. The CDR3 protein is CASGLSAANIQYF. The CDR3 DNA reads TGTGCTAGTGGTTTGTCGGCGGCAAACATTCAGTACTTC.

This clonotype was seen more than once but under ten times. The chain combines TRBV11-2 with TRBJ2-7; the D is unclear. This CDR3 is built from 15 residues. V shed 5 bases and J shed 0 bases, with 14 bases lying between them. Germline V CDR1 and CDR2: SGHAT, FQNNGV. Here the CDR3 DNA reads TGTGCCAGCAGCACATGGACCGAGACCTCCTACGAGCAGTACTTC. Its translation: CASSTWTETSYEQYF.

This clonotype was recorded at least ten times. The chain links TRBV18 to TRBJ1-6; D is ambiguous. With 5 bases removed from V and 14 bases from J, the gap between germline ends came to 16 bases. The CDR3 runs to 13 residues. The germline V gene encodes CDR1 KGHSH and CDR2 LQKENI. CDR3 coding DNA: TGTGCCAGCTCATCCTCGACCGGGGATACCCTCCACTTT. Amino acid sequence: CASSSSTGDTLHF. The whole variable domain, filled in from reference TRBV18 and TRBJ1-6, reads NAGVMQNPRHLVRRRGQEARLRCSPMKGHSHVYWYRQLPEEGLKFMVYLQKENIIDESGMPKERFSAEFPKEGPSILRIQQVVRGDSAAYFCASSSSTGDTLHFGNGTRLTVT.

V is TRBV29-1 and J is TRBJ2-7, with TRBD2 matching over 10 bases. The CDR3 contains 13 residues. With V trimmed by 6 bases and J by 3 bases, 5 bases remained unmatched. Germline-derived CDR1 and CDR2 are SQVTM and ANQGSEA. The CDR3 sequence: CSVCRTSGYEQYF. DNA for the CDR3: TGCAGCGTCTGTAGGACTAGCGGCTACGAGCAGTACTTC.

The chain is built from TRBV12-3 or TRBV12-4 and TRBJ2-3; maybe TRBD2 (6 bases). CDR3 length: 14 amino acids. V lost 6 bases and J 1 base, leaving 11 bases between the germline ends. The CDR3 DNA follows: TGTGCCAGCAGCCGACTAGGGGGCACAGATACGCAGTATTTT. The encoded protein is CASSRLGGTDTQYF.

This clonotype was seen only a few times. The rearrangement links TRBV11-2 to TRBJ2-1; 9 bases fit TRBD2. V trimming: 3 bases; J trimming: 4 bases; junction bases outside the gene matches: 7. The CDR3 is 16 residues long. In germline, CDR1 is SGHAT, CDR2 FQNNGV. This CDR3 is CASSFPLTSGYNEQFF. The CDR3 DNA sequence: TGTGCCAGCAGCTTCCCTTTGACTAGCGGATACAATGAGCAGTTCTTC.

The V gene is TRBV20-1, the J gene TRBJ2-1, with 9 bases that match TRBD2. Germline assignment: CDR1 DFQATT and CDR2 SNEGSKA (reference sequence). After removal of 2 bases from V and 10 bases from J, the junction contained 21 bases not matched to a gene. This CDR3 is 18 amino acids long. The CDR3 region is CSARPVGIRSGRTQEQFF. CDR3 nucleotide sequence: TGCAGTGCTAGACCGGTGGGCATCAGAAGCGGGAGGACCCAAGAGCAGTTCTTC.

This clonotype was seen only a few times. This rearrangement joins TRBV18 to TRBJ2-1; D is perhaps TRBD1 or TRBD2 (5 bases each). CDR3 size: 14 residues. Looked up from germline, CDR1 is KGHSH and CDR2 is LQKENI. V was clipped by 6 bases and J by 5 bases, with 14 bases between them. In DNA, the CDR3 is TGTGCCAGCTCCCCCGTCGAGGGGAACAATGAGCAGTTCTTC. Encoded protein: CASSPVEGNNEQFF.

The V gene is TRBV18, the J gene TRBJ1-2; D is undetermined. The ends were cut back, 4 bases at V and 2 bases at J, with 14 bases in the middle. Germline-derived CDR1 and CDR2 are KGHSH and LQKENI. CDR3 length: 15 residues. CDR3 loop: CASSLGFTDNYGYTF. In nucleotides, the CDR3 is TGTGCCAGCTCACTGGGGTTCACAGACAACTATGGCTACACCTTC.

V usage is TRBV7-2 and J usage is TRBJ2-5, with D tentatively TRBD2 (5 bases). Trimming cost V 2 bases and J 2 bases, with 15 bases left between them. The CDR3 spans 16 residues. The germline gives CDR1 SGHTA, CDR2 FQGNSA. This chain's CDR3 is CASSLFQFSGQETQYF. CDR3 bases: TGTGCCAGCAGCTTATTTCAATTCAGCGGACAAGAGACCCAGTACTTC.

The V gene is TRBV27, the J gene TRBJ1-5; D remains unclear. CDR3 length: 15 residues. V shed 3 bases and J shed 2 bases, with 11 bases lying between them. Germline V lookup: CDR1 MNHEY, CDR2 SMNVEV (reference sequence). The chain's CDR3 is CASSFWDGRNQPQHF. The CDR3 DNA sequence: TGTGCCAGCAGTTTTTGGGATGGACGCAATCAGCCCCAGCATTTT.

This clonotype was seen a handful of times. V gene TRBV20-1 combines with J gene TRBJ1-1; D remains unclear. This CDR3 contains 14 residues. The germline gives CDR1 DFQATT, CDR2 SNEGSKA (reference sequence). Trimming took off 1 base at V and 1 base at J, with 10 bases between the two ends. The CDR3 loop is CSARAARRNTEAFF. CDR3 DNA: TGCAGTGCTAGAGCCGCGCGGAGGAACACTGAAGCTTTCTTT.

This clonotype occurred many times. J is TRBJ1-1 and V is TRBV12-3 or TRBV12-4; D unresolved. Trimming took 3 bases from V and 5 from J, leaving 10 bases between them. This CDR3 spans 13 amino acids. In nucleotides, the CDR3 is TGTGCCAGCAGTTTTATTTTTAATACTGAAGCTTTCTTT. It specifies CASSFIFNTEAFF.

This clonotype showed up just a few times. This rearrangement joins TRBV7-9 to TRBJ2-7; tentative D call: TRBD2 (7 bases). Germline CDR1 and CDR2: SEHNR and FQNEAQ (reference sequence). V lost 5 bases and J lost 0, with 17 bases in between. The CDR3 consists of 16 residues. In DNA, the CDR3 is TGTGCCAGCAGCCCAGAGGGGGGCGGGAGCTCCTACGAGCAGTACTTC. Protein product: CASSPEGGGSSYEQYF.

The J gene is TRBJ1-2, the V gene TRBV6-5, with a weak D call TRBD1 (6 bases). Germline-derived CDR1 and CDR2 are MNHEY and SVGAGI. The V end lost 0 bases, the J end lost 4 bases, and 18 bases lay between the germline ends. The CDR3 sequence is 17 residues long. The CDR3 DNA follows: TGTGCCAGCAGTTACTCGTATGCAGGGGAGGTTTCCTATGGCTACACCTTC. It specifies CASSYSYAGEVSYGYTF.

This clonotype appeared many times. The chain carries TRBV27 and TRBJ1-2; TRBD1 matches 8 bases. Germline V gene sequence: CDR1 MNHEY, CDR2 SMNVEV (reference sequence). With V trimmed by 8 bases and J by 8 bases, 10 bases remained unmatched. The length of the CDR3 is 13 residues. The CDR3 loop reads CASSPGTGFGYTF. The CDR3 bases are TGTGCCAGCTCCCCCGGGACAGGTTTCGGCTACACCTTC.

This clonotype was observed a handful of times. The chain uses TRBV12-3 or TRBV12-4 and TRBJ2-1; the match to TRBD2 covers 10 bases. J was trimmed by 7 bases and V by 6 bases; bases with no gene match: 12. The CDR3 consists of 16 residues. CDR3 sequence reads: CASSSGAGGPWNEQFF. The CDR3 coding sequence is TGTGCCAGCAGCAGTGGAGCGGGGGGGCCTTGGAATGAGCAGTTCTTC.

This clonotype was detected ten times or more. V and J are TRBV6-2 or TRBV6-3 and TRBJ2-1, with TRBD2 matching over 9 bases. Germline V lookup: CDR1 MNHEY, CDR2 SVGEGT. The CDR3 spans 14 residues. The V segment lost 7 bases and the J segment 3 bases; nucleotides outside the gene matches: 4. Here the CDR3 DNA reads TGTGCCAGCACCGCGGGGGGGGGCTACAATGAGCAGTTCTTC. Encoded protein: CASTAGGGYNEQFF.

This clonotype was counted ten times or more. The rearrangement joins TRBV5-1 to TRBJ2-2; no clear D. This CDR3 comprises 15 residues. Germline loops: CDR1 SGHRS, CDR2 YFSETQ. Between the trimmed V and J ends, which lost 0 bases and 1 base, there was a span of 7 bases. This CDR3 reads CASSLGHKNTGELFF. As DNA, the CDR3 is TGCGCCAGCAGCTTGGGACACAAGAACACCGGGGAGCTGTTTTTT.